Listed below are T cell receptor beta chains from one sample, sequenced in a study of cytomegalovirus exposure and HLA in healthy donors. The repertoire was sequenced with immunoSEQ multiplex PCR; TCRdb's copy has only in-frame clones and lacks some. This sample has about 120,000 clones; over 60% occur once, and the top ten carry around 5%. Sequenced material: PBMCs. These receptors were collected from a man aged 25-45 years in good health and CMV-seropositive. Both conserved end residues are part of each CDR3. The D gene is left open where the match is weak. Clone size is not always given. Where it is, it says once, few, many or a class for expanded clones.

v_call: TRBV2
clone_size: NA
j_call: TRBJ1-3
d_call: NA
cdr3_nt: TGTGCCAGCACCACGGGATCTGGAAACACCATATATTTT
cdr3_aa: CASTTGSGNTIYF

v_call: TRBV7-6
clone_size: NA
j_call: TRBJ2-5
d_call: TRBD2
cdr3_nt: TGTGCCAGCAGCTTGGCGGGGGGCCGGGAGACCCAGTACTTC
cdr3_aa: CASSLAGGRETQYF

v_call: TRBV6-5
clone_size: NA
j_call: TRBJ1-5
d_call: TRBD1
cdr3_nt: TGTGCCAGCAGTTACTCGGCAGGGGGGAATCAGCCCCAGCATTTT
cdr3_aa: CASSYSAGGNQPQHF

v_call: TRBV7-6
clone_size: few
j_call: TRBJ2-7
d_call: NA
cdr3_nt: TGTGCCAGCAGCTTAGAGTCACACACCGGGGGCTCCTACGAGCAGTACTTC
cdr3_aa: CASSLESHTGGSYEQYF

v_call: TRBV10-2
clone_size: NA
j_call: TRBJ1-1
d_call: NA
cdr3_nt: TGCGCCAGCCGAGGCCGGGCGGGCTCCACCGACCCCACGTGGGGCACTGAAGCTTTCTTT
cdr3_aa: CASRGRAGSTDPTWGTEAFF

v_call: TRBV4-2
clone_size: NA
j_call: TRBJ1-2
d_call: NA
cdr3_nt: TGTGCCAGCAGCCGGGGCGGTGGGAACTATGGCTACCCCTTC
cdr3_aa: CASSRGGGNYGYPF

v_call: TRBV5-1
clone_size: NA
j_call: TRBJ1-1
d_call: TRBD1
cdr3_nt: TGCGCCAGCCGGACAGGGGTAGACACTGAAGCTTTCTTT
cdr3_aa: CASRTGVDTEAFF

v_call: TRBV30
clone_size: NA
j_call: TRBJ1-6
d_call: NA
cdr3_nt: TGTGCCTGGAGTGTACAGGGTACACGAAATTCACCCCTCCACTTT
cdr3_aa: CAWSVQGTRNSPLHF

v_call: TRBV27
clone_size: NA
j_call: TRBJ2-5
d_call: TRBD1
cdr3_nt: TGTGCCAGCAGTTTCGGGACAGTCGGAGTGGAGACCCAGTACTTC
cdr3_aa: CASSFGTVGVETQYF

v_call: TRBV5-4
clone_size: NA
j_call: TRBJ2-3
d_call: TRBD2
cdr3_nt: TGTGCCAGCAGCCCTAGCGGGGGGGCTTCGGATACGCAGTATTTT
cdr3_aa: CASSPSGGASDTQYF

v_call: TRBV5-1
clone_size: NA
j_call: TRBJ1-2
d_call: NA
cdr3_nt: TGCGCCAGCAGCTTGGATCGGATCGAGTCAGGCGGCTACACCTTC
cdr3_aa: CASSLDRIESGGYTF

v_call: TRBV7-9
clone_size: NA
j_call: TRBJ2-3
d_call: TRBD1
cdr3_nt: TGTGCCAGCAGCCCCGGGACAGTCTCAGATACGCAGTATTTT
cdr3_aa: CASSPGTVSDTQYF

v_call: TRBV7-9
clone_size: many
j_call: TRBJ2-7
d_call: NA
cdr3_nt: TGTGCCAGCAGCTTACAAGGGACATCCTACGAGCAGTACTTC
cdr3_aa: CASSLQGTSYEQYF

v_call: TRBV5-4
clone_size: NA
j_call: TRBJ1-1
d_call: TRBD1
cdr3_nt: TGTGCCAGCAGCTTACCGGACAGGGCTTCTGAAGCTTTCTTT
cdr3_aa: CASSLPDRASEAFF

v_call: TRBV30
clone_size: NA
j_call: TRBJ2-4
d_call: NA
cdr3_nt: TGTGCCTGGAGTGACCTCACCGACAATTTTTTAGCCAAAAACATTCAGTACTTC
cdr3_aa: CAWSDLTDNFLAKNIQYF

v_call: TRBV6-4
clone_size: few
j_call: TRBJ2-1
d_call: NA
cdr3_nt: TGTGCCAGCGGGCAGGACTCGACCGCCGGCAATGAGCAGTTCTTC
cdr3_aa: CASGQDSTAGNEQFF

v_call: TRBV4-2
clone_size: NA
j_call: TRBJ2-6
d_call: TRBD1
cdr3_nt: TGTGCCAGCAGCCGGAGTCTTACAGGGGAAAATTCTGGGGCCAACGTCCTGACTTTC
cdr3_aa: CASSRSLTGENSGANVLTF

v_call: TRBV6-5
clone_size: NA
j_call: TRBJ2-5
d_call: NA
cdr3_nt: TGTGCCAGCAGTTACTCGAACGGCCCAGGGGAGACCCAGTACTTC
cdr3_aa: CASSYSNGPGETQYF

v_call: TRBV2
clone_size: NA
j_call: TRBJ1-2
d_call: NA
cdr3_nt: TGTGCCAGCAGTGACCCTCTTAGAGGCTACACCTTC
cdr3_aa: CASSDPLRGYTF

v_call: TRBV19
clone_size: NA
j_call: TRBJ1-2
d_call: NA
cdr3_nt: TGTGCCAGTAGTCCTCAGGGCTTTTATGGCTACACCTTC
cdr3_aa: CASSPQGFYGYTF

v_call: TRBV4-1
clone_size: once
j_call: TRBJ2-1
d_call: TRBD2
cdr3_nt: TGCGCCAGCAGACCCGAGACGGGGGGGTCCTACAATGAGCAGTTCTTC
cdr3_aa: CASRPETGGSYNEQFF

v_call: TRBV2
clone_size: NA
j_call: TRBJ1-2
d_call: NA
cdr3_nt: TGTGCCAGCAGTGCCGACAGTAACTATGGCTACACCTTC
cdr3_aa: CASSADSNYGYTF

v_call: TRBV14
clone_size: NA
j_call: TRBJ1-2
d_call: NA
cdr3_nt: TGTGCCAGCAGCCAAGATCAGGGGTATGGCTACACCTTC
cdr3_aa: CASSQDQGYGYTF

v_call: TRBV2
clone_size: few
j_call: TRBJ1-5
d_call: TRBD1
cdr3_nt: TGTGCCAGCAGTCCTCAGGGGGCTAGGAGCAATCAGCCCCAGCATTTT
cdr3_aa: CASSPQGARSNQPQHF

v_call: TRBV30
clone_size: NA
j_call: TRBJ2-1
d_call: TRBD2
cdr3_nt: TGTGCCTGCCTTGGGGGAGGGTCTAGCTCCTACAATGAGCAGTTCTTC
cdr3_aa: CACLGGGSSSYNEQFF

v_call: TRBV7-9
clone_size: NA
j_call: TRBJ2-7
d_call: NA
cdr3_nt: TGTGCCAGCAGCTTGACTTACGAGCAGTACTTC
cdr3_aa: CASSLTYEQYF

v_call: TRBV30
clone_size: NA
j_call: TRBJ2-7
d_call: NA
cdr3_nt: TGTGCCTGGAGCGGGGGGCGACGGTTCTACGAGCAGTACTTC
cdr3_aa: CAWSGGRRFYEQYF

v_call: TRBV19
clone_size: NA
j_call: TRBJ2-2
d_call: NA
cdr3_nt: TGTGCCAGTAGTGTACGACTTTACACCGGGGAGCTGTTTTTT
cdr3_aa: CASSVRLYTGELFF

v_call: TRBV2
clone_size: NA
j_call: TRBJ1-2
d_call: NA
cdr3_nt: TGTGCCAGCAGTGTCCTTTGGACAGTTAACTATGGCTACACCTTC
cdr3_aa: CASSVLWTVNYGYTF

v_call: TRBV7-9
clone_size: NA
j_call: TRBJ1-5
d_call: TRBD1
cdr3_nt: TGTGCCAGCAGCCCCACAGCTGGGGACACAGGGGCAGGTCAGCCCCAGCATTTT
cdr3_aa: CASSPTAGDTGAGQPQHF

v_call: TRBV6-1
clone_size: NA
j_call: TRBJ2-1
d_call: NA
cdr3_nt: TGTGCCAGCACGAGGGGGTTAAACTACAATGAGCAGTTCTTC
cdr3_aa: CASTRGLNYNEQFF

v_call: TRBV4-1
clone_size: few
j_call: TRBJ1-4
d_call: NA
cdr3_nt: TGCGCCAGCAGCCAAGATATCGGTCGGGAAAAACTGTTTTTT
cdr3_aa: CASSQDIGREKLFF

v_call: TRBV7-9
clone_size: NA
j_call: TRBJ2-1
d_call: NA
cdr3_nt: TGTGCCAGCAGCTCGACGGACAAGAAGCAGTTCTTC
cdr3_aa: CASSSTDKKQFF

v_call: TRBV19
clone_size: NA
j_call: TRBJ2-1
d_call: TRBD2
cdr3_nt: TGTGCCAGTAGTATAGGAGTTGAGGCGGGGGGTGAGCAGTTCTTC
cdr3_aa: CASSIGVEAGGEQFF

v_call: TRBV5-1
clone_size: few
j_call: TRBJ1-1
d_call: TRBD1
cdr3_nt: TGCGCCAGCAGCTTGGACAGGGGAGACACTGAAGCTTTCTTT
cdr3_aa: CASSLDRGDTEAFF

v_call: TRBV29-1
clone_size: NA
j_call: TRBJ2-7
d_call: NA
cdr3_nt: TGCAGCGTTGAGTGGCAGACCCCTAGGTCTAAGCAGTACTTC
cdr3_aa: CSVEWQTPRSKQYF

v_call: TRBV5-1
clone_size: NA
j_call: TRBJ2-2
d_call: NA
cdr3_nt: TGCGCCAGCAGCGCCCAGGACACCGGGGAGCTGTTTTTT
cdr3_aa: CASSAQDTGELFF

v_call: TRBV4-1
clone_size: few
j_call: TRBJ1-5
d_call: NA
cdr3_nt: TGCGCCAGCAGCCATGGGTGGACAGAGAGCAATCAGCCCCAGCATTTT
cdr3_aa: CASSHGWTESNQPQHF

v_call: TRBV27
clone_size: NA
j_call: TRBJ2-7
d_call: TRBD2
cdr3_nt: TGTGCCAGCAGTATATCTAGCGGGGGGTCCTACGAGCAGTACTTC
cdr3_aa: CASSISSGGSYEQYF

v_call: TRBV5-1
clone_size: NA
j_call: TRBJ2-6
d_call: TRBD1
cdr3_nt: TGCGCCAGCAGCTTGACAGGGGCCGTATCCTCTGGGGCCAACGTCCTGACTTTC
cdr3_aa: CASSLTGAVSSGANVLTF

v_call: TRBV30
clone_size: NA
j_call: TRBJ1-3
d_call: NA
cdr3_nt: TGTGCCTGGAGTCGGGACTCTGGAAACACCATATATTTT
cdr3_aa: CAWSRDSGNTIYF

v_call: TRBV27
clone_size: NA
j_call: TRBJ1-2
d_call: TRBD1
cdr3_nt: TGTGCCAGCAGTCCTTGGGACAGGGCTGTCTACACCTTC
cdr3_aa: CASSPWDRAVYTF

v_call: TRBV7-2
clone_size: once
j_call: TRBJ2-1
d_call: NA
cdr3_nt: TGTGCCAGCAGCAGACAGGAAGCTGGTTATGAGCAGTTCTTC
cdr3_aa: CASSRQEAGYEQFF

v_call: TRBV5-6
clone_size: NA
j_call: TRBJ1-3
d_call: TRBD1
cdr3_nt: TGTGCCAGCAGCTTGGGGGGACAGATCTCTGGAAACACCATATATTTT
cdr3_aa: CASSLGGQISGNTIYF

v_call: TRBV6-5
clone_size: NA
j_call: TRBJ1-4
d_call: NA
cdr3_nt: TGTGCCAGCAGTTACGGTCAGTTTAATGAAAAACTGTTTTTT
cdr3_aa: CASSYGQFNEKLFF

v_call: TRBV9
clone_size: NA
j_call: TRBJ2-3
d_call: NA
cdr3_nt: TGTGCCAGCAGCCCCCGTTTACAGGTATCAGATACGCAGTATTTT
cdr3_aa: CASSPRLQVSDTQYF

v_call: TRBV11-2
clone_size: NA
j_call: TRBJ2-7
d_call: TRBD2
cdr3_nt: TGTGCCAGCAGCATCGGCGGGAGCTCCTACGAGCAGTACTTC
cdr3_aa: CASSIGGSSYEQYF

v_call: TRBV5-1
clone_size: NA
j_call: TRBJ2-1
d_call: TRBD2
cdr3_nt: TGCGCCAGCAGCTCCGCCGGGACTAGGGGAATTGGTGAGCAGTTCTTC
cdr3_aa: CASSSAGTRGIGEQFF

v_call: TRBV19
clone_size: NA
j_call: TRBJ1-3
d_call: NA
cdr3_nt: TGTGCCAGTAGTAGAGGCAACTCTGGAAACACCATATATTTT
cdr3_aa: CASSRGNSGNTIYF

v_call: TRBV10-3
clone_size: NA
j_call: TRBJ1-1
d_call: NA
cdr3_nt: TGTGCCGTATCAAGGGAAGGGGACACTGAAGCTTTCTTT
cdr3_aa: CAVSREGDTEAFF

v_call: TRBV10-3
clone_size: once
j_call: TRBJ2-2
d_call: NA
cdr3_nt: TGTGCCATCACCCGGGACTCCCTCACCGGGGAGCTGTTTTTT
cdr3_aa: CAITRDSLTGELFF

v_call: TRBV2
clone_size: few
j_call: TRBJ1-1
d_call: NA
cdr3_nt: TGTGCCAGCAGTGAGGGGGCCTTTGCCTACACTGAAGCTTTCTTT
cdr3_aa: CASSEGAFAYTEAFF

v_call: TRBV7-9
clone_size: NA
j_call: TRBJ1-5
d_call: TRBD1
cdr3_nt: TGTGCCAGCAGCTTAGCGGGACAGGGCCTATATAGCAATCAGCCCCAGCATTTT
cdr3_aa: CASSLAGQGLYSNQPQHF

v_call: TRBV10-1
clone_size: few
j_call: TRBJ2-7
d_call: NA
cdr3_nt: TGCGCCAGCAGTGAGTCAACAGGTACGAGGGAGCAGTACTTC
cdr3_aa: CASSESTGTREQYF

v_call: TRBV6-5
clone_size: NA
j_call: TRBJ1-3
d_call: TRBD1
cdr3_nt: TGTGCCAGCAGCAGGGGGCATGGAAACACCATATATTTT
cdr3_aa: CASSRGHGNTIYF